This TCR beta chain was sequenced in a study of cytomegalovirus exposure and HLA in healthy donors. Of note for this clone: Sequence at one end of the junction differs from germline and may be a read error.

The CDR3 loop spans 18 amino acids. Germline CDR1 reads SEHNR; CDR2 reads FQNEAQ (reference sequence). Primers for the PCR totalled 60 Vbeta and 13 Jbeta. Profiled with immunoSEQ multiplex PCR; TCRdb holds only in-frame clones, not every one. The sample has fewer than 150,000 clones, around 80% seen once. The chain couples TRBV7-9 to TRBJ2-5, with TRBD1 matching 9 bases. This sequence was found in a man under 40 in good health. The material sequenced was PBMCs. Here the CDR3 DNA reads TGTTCCAGCAGCACCTTCCGGGACAGGGTCACCCCTAAAGAGACCCAGTACTTC. It codes for CSSSTFRDRVTPKETQYF.